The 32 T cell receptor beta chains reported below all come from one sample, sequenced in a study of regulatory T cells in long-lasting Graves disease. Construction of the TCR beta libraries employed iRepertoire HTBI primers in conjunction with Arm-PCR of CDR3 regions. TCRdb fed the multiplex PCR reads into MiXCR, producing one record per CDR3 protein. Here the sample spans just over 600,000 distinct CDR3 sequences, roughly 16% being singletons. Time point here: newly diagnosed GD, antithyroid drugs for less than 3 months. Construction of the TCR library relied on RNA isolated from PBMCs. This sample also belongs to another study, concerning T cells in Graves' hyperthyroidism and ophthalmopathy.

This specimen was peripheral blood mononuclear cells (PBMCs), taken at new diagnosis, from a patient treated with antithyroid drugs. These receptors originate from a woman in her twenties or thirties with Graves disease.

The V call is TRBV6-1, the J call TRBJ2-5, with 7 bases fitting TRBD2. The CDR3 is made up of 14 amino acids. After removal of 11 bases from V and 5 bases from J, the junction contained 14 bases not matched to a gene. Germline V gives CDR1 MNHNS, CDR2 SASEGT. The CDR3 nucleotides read TGTGCCGGGGCTCTCGGGGGGTTGGGGGAGACCCAGTACTTC. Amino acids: CAGALGGLGETQYF.

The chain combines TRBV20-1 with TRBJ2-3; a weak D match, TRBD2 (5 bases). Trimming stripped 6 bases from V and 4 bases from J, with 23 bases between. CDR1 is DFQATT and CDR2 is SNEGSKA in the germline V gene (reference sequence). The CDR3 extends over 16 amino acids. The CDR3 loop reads CSAPLGVTGWADTQYF. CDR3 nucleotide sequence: TGCAGTGCCCCCCTCGGGGTAACGGGATGGGCAGATACGCAGTATTTT.

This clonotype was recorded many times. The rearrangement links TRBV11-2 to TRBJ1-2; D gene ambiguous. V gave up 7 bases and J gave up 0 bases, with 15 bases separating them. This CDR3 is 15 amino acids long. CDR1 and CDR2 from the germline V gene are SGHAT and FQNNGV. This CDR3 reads CASTIGPLANYGYTF. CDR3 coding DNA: TGTGCCAGCACCATAGGCCCCCTAGCTAACTATGGCTACACCTTC.

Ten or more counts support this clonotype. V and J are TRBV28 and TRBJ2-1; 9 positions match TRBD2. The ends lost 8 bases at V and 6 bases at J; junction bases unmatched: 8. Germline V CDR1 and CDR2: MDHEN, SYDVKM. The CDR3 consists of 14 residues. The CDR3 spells CASSLAGLSNEQFF. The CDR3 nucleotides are TGTGCCAGCTCCCTAGCGGGGCTCAGCAATGAGCAGTTCTTC.

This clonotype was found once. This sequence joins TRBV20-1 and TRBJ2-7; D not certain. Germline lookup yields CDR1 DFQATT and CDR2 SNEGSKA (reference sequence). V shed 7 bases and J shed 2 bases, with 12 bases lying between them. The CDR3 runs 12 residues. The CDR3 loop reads CSGRSGAYEQYF. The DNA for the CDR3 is TGCAGTGGTAGGAGTGGGGCCTACGAGCAGTACTTC.

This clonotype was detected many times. CDR3 protein: CASSSGKANYGYTF. CDR3 sequence (DNA): TGTGCCAGCAGCAGCGGGAAAGCTAACTATGGCTACACCTTC. The chain employs TRBV28 and TRBJ1-2; D is ambiguous. The germline V and J ends were trimmed by 6 bases and 0 bases, with 11 bases remaining between them. The germline V gene encodes CDR1 MDHEN and CDR2 SYDVKM. The CDR3 is 14 residues long.

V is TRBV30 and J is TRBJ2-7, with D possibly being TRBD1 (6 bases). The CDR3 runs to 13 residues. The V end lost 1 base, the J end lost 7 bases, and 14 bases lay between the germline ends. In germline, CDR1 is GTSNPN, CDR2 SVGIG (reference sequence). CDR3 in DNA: TGTGCCTGGAGTGAACAGGGCTGGGGGGAGCAGTACTTC. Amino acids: CAWSEQGWGEQYF.

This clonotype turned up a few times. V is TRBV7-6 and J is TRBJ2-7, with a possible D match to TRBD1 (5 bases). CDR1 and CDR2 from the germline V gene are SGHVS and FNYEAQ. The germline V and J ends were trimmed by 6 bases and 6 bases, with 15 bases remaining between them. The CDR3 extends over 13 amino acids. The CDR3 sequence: CASSPGRWREQYF. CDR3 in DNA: TGTGCCAGCAGTCCAGGGCGCTGGCGCGAGCAGTACTTC.

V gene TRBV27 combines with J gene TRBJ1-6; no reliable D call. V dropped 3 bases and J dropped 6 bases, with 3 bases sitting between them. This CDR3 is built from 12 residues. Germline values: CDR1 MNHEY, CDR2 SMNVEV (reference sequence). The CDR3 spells CASSFANSPLHF. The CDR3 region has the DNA TGTGCCAGCAGTTTTGCTAATTCACCCCTCCACTTT.

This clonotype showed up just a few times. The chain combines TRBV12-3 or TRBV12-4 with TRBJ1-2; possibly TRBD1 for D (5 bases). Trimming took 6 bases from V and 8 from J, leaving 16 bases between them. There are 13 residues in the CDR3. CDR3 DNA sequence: TGTGCCAGCAGCTCGAGGCAGGGCGGAGGCTACACCTTC. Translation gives CASSSRQGGGYTF.

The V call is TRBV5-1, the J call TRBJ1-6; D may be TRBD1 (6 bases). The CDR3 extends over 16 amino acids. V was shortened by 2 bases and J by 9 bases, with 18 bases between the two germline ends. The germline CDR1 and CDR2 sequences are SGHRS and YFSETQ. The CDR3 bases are TGCGCCAGCAGCTTAGAATTGGGACAAATTCGTTCACCCCTCCACTTT. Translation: CASSLELGQIRSPLHF. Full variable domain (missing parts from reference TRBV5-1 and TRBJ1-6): KAGVTQTPRYLIKTRGQQVTLSCSPISGHRSVSWYQQTPGQGLQFLFEYFSETQRNKGNFPGRFSGRQFSNSRSEMNVSTLELGDSALYLCASSLELGQIRSPLHFGNGTRLTVT.

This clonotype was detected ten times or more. The CDR3 nucleotides are TGTGCCAGCAGTGAAAGGGGGCGGAACACTGAAGCTTTCTTT. Its translation: CASSERGRNTEAFF. V gene TRBV6-1 combines with J gene TRBJ1-1; 7 nucleotides line up with TRBD1. CDR3 size: 14 residues. Trimming removed 2 bases from V and 1 base from J; junction bases left unmatched: 1. The germline V gene encodes CDR1 MNHNS and CDR2 SASEGT.

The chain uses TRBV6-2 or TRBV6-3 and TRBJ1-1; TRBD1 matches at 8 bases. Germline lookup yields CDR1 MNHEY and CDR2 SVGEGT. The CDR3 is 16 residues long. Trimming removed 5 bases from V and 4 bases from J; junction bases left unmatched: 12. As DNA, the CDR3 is TGTGCCAGCAGTGAAGGGACAGGCCTTTGGAGCACTGAAGCTTTCTTT. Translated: CASSEGTGLWSTEAFF.

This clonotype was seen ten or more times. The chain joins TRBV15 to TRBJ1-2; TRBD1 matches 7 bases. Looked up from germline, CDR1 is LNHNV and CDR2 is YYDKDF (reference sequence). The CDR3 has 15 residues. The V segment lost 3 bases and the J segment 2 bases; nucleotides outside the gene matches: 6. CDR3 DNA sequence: TGTGCCACCAGCAGTCCAGGGGGGGGAAACTATGGCTACACCTTC. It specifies CATSSPGGGNYGYTF.

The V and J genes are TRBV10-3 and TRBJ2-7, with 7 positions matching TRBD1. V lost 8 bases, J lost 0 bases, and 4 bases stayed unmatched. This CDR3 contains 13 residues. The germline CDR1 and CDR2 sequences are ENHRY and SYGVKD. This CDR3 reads CAIATGNSYEQYF. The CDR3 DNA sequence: TGTGCCATCGCGACAGGGAACTCCTACGAGCAGTACTTC.

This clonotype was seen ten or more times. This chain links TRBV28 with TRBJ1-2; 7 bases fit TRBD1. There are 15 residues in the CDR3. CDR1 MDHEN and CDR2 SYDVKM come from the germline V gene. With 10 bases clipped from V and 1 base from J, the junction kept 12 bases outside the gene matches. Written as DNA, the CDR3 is TGTGCCACCCTTGGGGAACAGGGGCATAACTATGGCTACACCTTC. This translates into CATLGEQGHNYGYTF.

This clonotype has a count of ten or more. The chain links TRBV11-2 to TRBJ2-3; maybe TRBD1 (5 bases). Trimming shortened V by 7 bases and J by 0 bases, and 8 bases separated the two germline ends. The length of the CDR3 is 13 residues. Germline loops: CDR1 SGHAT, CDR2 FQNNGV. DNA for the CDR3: TGTGCCAGCACCAGGGCTAGCACAGATACGCAGTATTTT. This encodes CASTRASTDTQYF.

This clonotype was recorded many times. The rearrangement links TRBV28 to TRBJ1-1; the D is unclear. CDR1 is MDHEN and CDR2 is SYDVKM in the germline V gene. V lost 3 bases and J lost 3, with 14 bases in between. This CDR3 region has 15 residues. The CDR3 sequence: CASSFMTSRDTEAFF. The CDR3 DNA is TGTGCCAGCAGTTTCATGACCTCTCGGGACACTGAAGCTTTCTTT.

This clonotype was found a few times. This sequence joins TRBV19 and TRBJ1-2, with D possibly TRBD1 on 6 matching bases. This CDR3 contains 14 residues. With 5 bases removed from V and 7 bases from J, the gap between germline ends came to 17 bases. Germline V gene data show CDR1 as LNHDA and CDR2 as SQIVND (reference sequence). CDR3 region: CASSAGTIQSGYTF. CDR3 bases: TGTGCCAGTAGTGCCGGGACAATCCAGTCTGGCTACACCTTC.

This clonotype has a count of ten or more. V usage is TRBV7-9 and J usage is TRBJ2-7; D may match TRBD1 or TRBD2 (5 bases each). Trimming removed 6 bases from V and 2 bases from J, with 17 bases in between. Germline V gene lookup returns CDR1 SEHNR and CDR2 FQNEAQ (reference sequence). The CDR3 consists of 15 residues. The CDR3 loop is CASRRLRGTTYEQYF. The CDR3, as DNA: TGTGCCAGCAGGCGTCTCCGGGGCACCACCTACGAGCAGTACTTC.

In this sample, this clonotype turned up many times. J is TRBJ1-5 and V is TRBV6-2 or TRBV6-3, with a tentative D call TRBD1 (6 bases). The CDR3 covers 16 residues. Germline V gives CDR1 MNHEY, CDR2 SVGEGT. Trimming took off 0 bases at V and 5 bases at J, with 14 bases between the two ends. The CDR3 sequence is CASSYSSPRGDQPQHF. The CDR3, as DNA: TGTGCCAGCAGTTACTCGAGTCCAAGGGGGGATCAGCCCCAGCATTTT.

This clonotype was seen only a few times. CDR3 region: CASSLSRAQLETQYF. The DNA of the CDR3 is TGTGCCAGCAGTCTTTCAAGGGCGCAGTTAGAGACCCAGTACTTC. This chain uses TRBV6-1 with TRBJ2-5; D is ambiguous. Between the trimmed V and J ends, which lost 5 bases and 4 bases, there was a span of 17 bases. In germline, CDR1 is MNHNS, CDR2 SASEGT. The CDR3 has 15 amino acids.

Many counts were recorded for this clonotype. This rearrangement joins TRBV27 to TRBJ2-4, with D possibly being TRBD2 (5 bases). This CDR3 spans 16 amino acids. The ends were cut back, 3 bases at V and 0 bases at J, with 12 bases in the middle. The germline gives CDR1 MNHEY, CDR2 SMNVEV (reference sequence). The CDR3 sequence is CASSLTTYLAKNIQYF. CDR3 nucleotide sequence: TGTGCCAGCAGTTTGACTACGTACCTAGCCAAAAACATTCAGTACTTC.

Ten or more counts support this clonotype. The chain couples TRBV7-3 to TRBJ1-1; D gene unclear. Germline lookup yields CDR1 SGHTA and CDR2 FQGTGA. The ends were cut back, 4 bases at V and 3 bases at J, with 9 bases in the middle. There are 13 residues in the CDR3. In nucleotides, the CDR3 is TGTGCCAGCAGCTCGAACTGGGACACTGAAGCTTTCTTT. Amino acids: CASSSNWDTEAFF. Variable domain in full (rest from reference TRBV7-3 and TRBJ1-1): GAGVSQTPSNKVTEKGKYVELRCDPISGHTALYWYRQSLGQGPEFLIYFQGTGAADDSGLPNDRFFAVRPEGSVSTLKIQRTERGDSAVYLCASSSNWDTEAFFGQGTRLTVV.

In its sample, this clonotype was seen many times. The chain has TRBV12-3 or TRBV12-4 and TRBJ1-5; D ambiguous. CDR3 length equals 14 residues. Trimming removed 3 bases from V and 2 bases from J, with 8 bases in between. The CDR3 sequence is CASSFSQGNQPQHF. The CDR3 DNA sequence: TGTGCCAGCAGTTTCAGTCAGGGCAATCAGCCCCAGCATTTT.

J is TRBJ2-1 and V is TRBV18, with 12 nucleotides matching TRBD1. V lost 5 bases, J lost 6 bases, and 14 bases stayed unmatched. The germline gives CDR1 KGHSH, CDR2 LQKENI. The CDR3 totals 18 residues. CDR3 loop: CASSRTPGTGGAGNEQFF. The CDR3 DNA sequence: TGTGCCAGCTCAAGGACCCCCGGGACAGGGGGCGCTGGCAATGAGCAGTTCTTC.

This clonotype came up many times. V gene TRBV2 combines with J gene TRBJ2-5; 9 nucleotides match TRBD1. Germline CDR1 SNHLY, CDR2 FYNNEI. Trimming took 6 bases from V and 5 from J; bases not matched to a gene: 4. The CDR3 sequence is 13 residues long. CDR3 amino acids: CASRGQGKETQYF. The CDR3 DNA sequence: TGTGCCAGCAGGGGACAGGGAAAGGAGACCCAGTACTTC.

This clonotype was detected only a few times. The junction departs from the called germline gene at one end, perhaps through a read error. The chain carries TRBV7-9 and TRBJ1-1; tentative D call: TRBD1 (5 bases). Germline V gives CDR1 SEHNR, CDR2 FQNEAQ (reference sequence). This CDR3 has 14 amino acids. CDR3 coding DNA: TGTGCCAGCAGCTTAGAGGCAGGGAACGCTGAAGCTTTCTTT. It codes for CASSLEAGNAEAFF.

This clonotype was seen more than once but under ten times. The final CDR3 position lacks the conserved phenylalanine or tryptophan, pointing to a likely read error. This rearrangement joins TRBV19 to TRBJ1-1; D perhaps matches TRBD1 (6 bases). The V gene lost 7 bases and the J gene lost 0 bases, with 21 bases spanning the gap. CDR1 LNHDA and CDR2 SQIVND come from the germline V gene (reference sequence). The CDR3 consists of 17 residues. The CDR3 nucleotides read TGTGCCAGTAACGCAAGGGGACATCCTGAAATGAACACTGAAGCTTTCCTT. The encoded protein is CASNARGHPEMNTEAFL.

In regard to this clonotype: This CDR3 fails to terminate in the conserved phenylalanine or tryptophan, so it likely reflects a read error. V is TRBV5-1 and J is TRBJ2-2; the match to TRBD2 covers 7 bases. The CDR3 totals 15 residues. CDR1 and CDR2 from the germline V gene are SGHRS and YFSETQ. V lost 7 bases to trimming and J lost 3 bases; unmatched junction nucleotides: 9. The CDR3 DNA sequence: TGCGCCAGCGCACGTACTAGCGTGGACACCGGGGAGCTGTTTTCT. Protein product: CASARTSVDTGELFS.

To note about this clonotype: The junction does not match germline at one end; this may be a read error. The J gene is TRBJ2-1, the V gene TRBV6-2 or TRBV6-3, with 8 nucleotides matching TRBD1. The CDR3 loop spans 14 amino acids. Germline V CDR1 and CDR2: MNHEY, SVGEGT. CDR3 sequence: CASSPGQGYDEQFF. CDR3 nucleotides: TGTGCCAGCAGCCCAGGACAGGGCTACGATGAGCAGTTCTTC.

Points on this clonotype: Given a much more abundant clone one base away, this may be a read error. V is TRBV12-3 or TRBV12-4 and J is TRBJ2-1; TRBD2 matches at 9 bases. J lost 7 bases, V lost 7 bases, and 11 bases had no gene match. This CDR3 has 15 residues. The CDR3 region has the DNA TGTGCCAGCACCGATAGCGGGGGAGTTATGAATGAGCAGTTCTTC. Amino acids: CASTDSGGVMNEQFF.